This T cell receptor (beta chain) was documented in a study of graft-versus-host responses after intestinal transplantation listed by TCRdb under 2021. In terms of the full investigation: Multivisceral, liver-intestinal, or isolated intestinal transplants were received by the recipients. A cohort of 24 intestinal transplant recipients, including one retransplant, was enrolled, and 3 patients lacking pretransplant specimens were excluded. Anti-thymocyte globulin induction was given to all recipients, followed by maintenance tacrolimus and steroids for 3 to 4 years. To identify alloreactive clones, pre-transplant mixed lymphocyte reaction products were sequenced and compared with unstimulated pre-transplant donor and recipient T cells. Graft-versus-host and host-versus-graft alloreactive T cell clones were tracked in the graft, circulation and bone marrow after intestinal transplantation using bulk TCR-beta CDR3 sequencing. Rather than being sequenced by the commercial service, samples from a few later patients were sequenced in-house on an Illumina MiSeq and processed with MiXCR. Donor T cell macrochimerism was defined as a peak of at least 4% donor T cells among recipient peripheral blood mononuclear cells. Results and caveats for the whole study, not just this receptor: GvH clones were detected in recipient bone marrow, and some appeared earlier in ileal mucosa or blood, consistent with an intestinal mucosal origin. Conclusions were limited by the relatively low number and heterogeneity of intestinal transplant patients. Early after transplant, peak levels of circulating GvH clones were associated with declines in HvG clones. In patients with donor T cell macrochimerism, the allografts had high GvH to HvG T cell clonal ratios.

A word on this clone: Its cognate antigen has yet to be identified. No qualities accompany the bases; no much larger clone lies one base away.

Receptor libraries were prepared by the immunoSEQ multiplex PCR assay. For most patients, high-throughput TCR-beta CDR3 sequencing of genomic DNA was performed by Adaptive Biotechnologies. In the original analysis: TCR sequencing data for 15 to 20 patients were retrieved from Adaptive's ImmunoSEQ software; three other patients were processed with MiXCR and VDJtools. Because the origin of CDR3 nucleotide sequences shared between donor and recipient could not be assigned, those sequences were removed. To count as alloreactive, a clone needed at least 2-fold expansion over unstimulated cells and a minimum CFSE-low frequency of 0.002% (template counts) or 0.001% (read counts). A clone was considered mappable if detected in the sequenced pre-transplant spleen, lymph node, or MLR CFSE-low populations of the donor or recipient. The cumulative frequency of alloreactive clones was calculated as a percentage of all sequences, weighted by copy number. In TCRdb, the immuneACCESS table is reduced to in-frame sequences with V and J assigned. These tables do not hold every clone; where another copy was compared, an unresolved V gene accounts for under half, and the others remain unexplained. The V and J calls and clone size were taken over from that table, and D and trimming were inferred from the DNA. The sample table records about 97,000 clones; approximately 90% of these occur just once. 15% to 20% of the sample is held by the ten biggest clonotypes.

CDR1 and CDR2 were assigned from the germline V gene as MNHNS and SASEGT. The CDR3 runs 13 residues from the cysteine to the phenylalanine. Of all the DNA, just the CDR3 is kept, 39 bases in frame from base 1. Trimming removed 7 bases from V and 2 bases from J; the gene matches leave 3 bases unexplained. Blood samples were collected up to 4 times in the first month after transplant and then at least monthly when available. This specimen was PBMCs, taken 450 to 460 days after intestinal transplant. The chain is assembled from TRBV6-1 and TRBJ2-7, and 9 junction bases match TRBD1. This TCR derives from a human patient who received an intestinal transplant, so some T cells may come from the graft donor. The CDR3 reads as follows: CASNRDRAYEQYF. The nucleotide sequence is TGTGCCAGCAACCGGGACAGGGCCTACGAGCAGTACTTC.